This T cell receptor (beta chain) was sequenced for a study of CD8 T cells in ankylosing spondylitis. The sample holds a few counts of this clonotype. The antigen is unknown. The length of the CDR3 is 16 residues. Trimming cost V 3 bases and J 2 bases; bases outside gene matches: 5. Germline V gene data show CDR1 as KGHSH and CDR2 as LQKENI. General study points: One TCR beta motif, made up of eight highly homologous variants, appeared characteristic of ankylosing spondylitis blood. Relatively rare in peripheral blood, disease-linked clones were also CD8+.

Scientists made TCR beta libraries using quantitative 5'-RACE with molecular barcodes. TCRdb called the 5' RACE reads again in MiXCR, with one record for every CDR3 protein. The sample includes some 240,000 distinct CDR3 sequences, 15% to 20% of them seen just once. The sequenced sample was blood, either unsorted or a sorted T cell fraction (not recorded which). The clonotype comes from a male donor with ankylosing spondylitis or in good health (not recorded which). This chain connects TRBV18 to TRBJ2-1; TRBD1 matches at 9 bases. For the CDR3, the DNA is TGTGCCAGCTCACCTCCACAGGGGGCGCCCTACAATGAGCAGTTCTTC. As protein: CASSPPQGAPYNEQFF.